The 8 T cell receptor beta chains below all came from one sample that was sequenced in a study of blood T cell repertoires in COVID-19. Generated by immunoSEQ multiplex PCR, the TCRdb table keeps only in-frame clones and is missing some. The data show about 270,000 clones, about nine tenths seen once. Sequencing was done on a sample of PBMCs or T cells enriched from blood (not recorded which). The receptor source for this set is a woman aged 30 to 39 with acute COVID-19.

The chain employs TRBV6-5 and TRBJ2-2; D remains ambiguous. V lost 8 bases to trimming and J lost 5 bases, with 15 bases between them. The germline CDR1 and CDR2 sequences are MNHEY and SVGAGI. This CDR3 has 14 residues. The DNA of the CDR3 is TGTGCCAGCCGAGGTATAGGAGAAACCGGGGAGCTGTTTTTT. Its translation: CASRGIGETGELFF.

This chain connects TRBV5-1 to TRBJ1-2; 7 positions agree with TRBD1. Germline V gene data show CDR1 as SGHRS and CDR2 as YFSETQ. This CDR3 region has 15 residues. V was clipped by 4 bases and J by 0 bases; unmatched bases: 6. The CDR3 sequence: CASSQPGGSNYGYTF. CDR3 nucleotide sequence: TGCGCCAGCAGCCAGCCAGGGGGATCTAACTATGGCTACACCTTC.

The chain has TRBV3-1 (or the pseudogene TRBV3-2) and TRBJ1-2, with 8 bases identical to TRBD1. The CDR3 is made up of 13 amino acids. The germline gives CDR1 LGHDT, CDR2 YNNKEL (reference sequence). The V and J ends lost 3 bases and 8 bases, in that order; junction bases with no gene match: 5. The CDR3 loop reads CASSHRTGQGYTF. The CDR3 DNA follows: TGTGCCAGCAGCCATCGGACAGGGCAAGGCTACACCTTC.

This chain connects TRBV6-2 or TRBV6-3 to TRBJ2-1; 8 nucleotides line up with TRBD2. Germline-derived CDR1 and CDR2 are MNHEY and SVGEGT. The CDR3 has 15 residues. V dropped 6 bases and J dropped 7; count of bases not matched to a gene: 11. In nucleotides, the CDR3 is TGTGCCAGCAGCCCAAGTAGCGGGATCTCAAATGAGCAGTTCTTC. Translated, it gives CASSPSSGISNEQFF.

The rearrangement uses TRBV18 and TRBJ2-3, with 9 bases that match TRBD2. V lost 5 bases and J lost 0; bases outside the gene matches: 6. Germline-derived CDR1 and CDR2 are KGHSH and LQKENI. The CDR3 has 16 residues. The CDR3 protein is CASSGLSGSSTDTQYF. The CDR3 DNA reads TGTGCCAGCTCAGGCCTTAGCGGGAGTAGCACAGATACGCAGTATTTT.

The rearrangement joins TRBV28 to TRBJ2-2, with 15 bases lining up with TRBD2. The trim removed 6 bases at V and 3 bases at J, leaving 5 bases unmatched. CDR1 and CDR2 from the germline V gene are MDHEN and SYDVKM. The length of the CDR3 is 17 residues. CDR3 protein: CASSGLAGGPDTGELFF. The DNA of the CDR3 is TGTGCCAGCAGCGGACTAGCGGGAGGGCCGGACACCGGGGAGCTGTTTTTT.

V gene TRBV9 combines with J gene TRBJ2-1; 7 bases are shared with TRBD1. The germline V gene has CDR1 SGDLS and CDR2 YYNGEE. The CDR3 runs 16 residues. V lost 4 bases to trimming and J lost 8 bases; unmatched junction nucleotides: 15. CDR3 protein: CASSSGVRQGMDEQFF. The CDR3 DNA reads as TGTGCCAGCAGCTCCGGGGTGAGACAGGGTATGGATGAGCAGTTCTTC.

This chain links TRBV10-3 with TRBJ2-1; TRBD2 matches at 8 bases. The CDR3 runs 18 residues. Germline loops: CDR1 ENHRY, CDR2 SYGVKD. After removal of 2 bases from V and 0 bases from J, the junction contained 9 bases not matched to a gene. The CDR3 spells CAISEVGSGTSSYNEQFF. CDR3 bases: TGTGCCATCAGTGAGGTTGGTAGCGGGACCAGCTCCTACAATGAGCAGTTCTTC.